This is a list of T cell receptor beta chains from one sample in a study of blood T cell repertoires in COVID-19. Method: immunoSEQ multiplex PCR; TCRdb's copy keeps in-frame clones and lacks some. The sample includes 270,000 or so clones, 80% to 85% of them seen just once. The sequencing sample was made of PBMCs or T cells enriched from blood (not recorded which). These receptors originate from a man aged 45 to 65 who had recovered from COVID-19. CDR3s include the opening cysteine and the closing phenylalanine or tryptophan. Fields, in order: V gene, clone size, J gene, D gene, CDR3 length, CDR3 DNA, CDR3 protein. D genes are given only for firm matches. Clone size appears in some rows only: once, few, many, or a class for an expanded clone.

v_call: TRBV30; clone_size: -; j_call: TRBJ2-5; d_call: -; cdr3_length: 13; cdr3_nt: TGTGCCTGGAGTTTCGACAGACAAGAGACCCAGTACTTC; cdr3_aa: CAWSFDRQETQYF
v_call: TRBV11-2; clone_size: once; j_call: TRBJ1-4; d_call: -; cdr3_length: 14; cdr3_nt: TGTGCCAGCAGCTTGGGCAGTCTCTGGGAAAAACTGTTTTTT; cdr3_aa: CASSLGSLWEKLFF
v_call: TRBV11-1; clone_size: -; j_call: TRBJ1-2; d_call: -; cdr3_length: 14; cdr3_nt: TGTGCCAGCAGCCCGGAAGACTTAAACTATGGCTACACCTTC; cdr3_aa: CASSPEDLNYGYTF
v_call: TRBV6-5; clone_size: -; j_call: TRBJ2-7; d_call: TRBD1; cdr3_length: 15; cdr3_nt: TGTGCCACTCTAGGGACCCGACAGGGGGCTTACGAGCAGTACTTC; cdr3_aa: CATLGTRQGAYEQYF
v_call: TRBV25-1; clone_size: -; j_call: TRBJ1-6; d_call: -; cdr3_length: 13; cdr3_nt: TGTGCCAGCAGTTCAAAAGGGGTTTCACCCCTCCACTTT; cdr3_aa: CASSSKGVSPLHF
v_call: TRBV12-5; clone_size: once; j_call: TRBJ2-7; d_call: TRBD2; cdr3_length: 16; cdr3_nt: TGTGCTAGTGCATTGGGGGGGGAGGCGTCCAGCTACGAGCAGTACTTC; cdr3_aa: CASALGGEASSYEQYF
v_call: TRBV5-1; clone_size: -; j_call: TRBJ1-4; d_call: TRBD1; cdr3_length: 15; cdr3_nt: TGCGCCAGCAGCTTGGGCATCAGGGGGCTTGAAAAACTGTTTTTT; cdr3_aa: CASSLGIRGLEKLFF
v_call: TRBV4-2; clone_size: -; j_call: TRBJ2-5; d_call: TRBD2; cdr3_length: 19; cdr3_nt: TGTGCCAGCAGCCAGGGTCCATTTAGACGGACGGGGACTACAGAGACCCAGTACTTC; cdr3_aa: CASSQGPFRRTGTTETQYF
v_call: TRBV4-1; clone_size: -; j_call: TRBJ1-1; d_call: TRBD1; cdr3_length: 14; cdr3_nt: TGCGCCAGCAGCCACGGACAGGGGAACACTGAAGCTTTCTTT; cdr3_aa: CASSHGQGNTEAFF
v_call: TRBV7-2; clone_size: -; j_call: TRBJ2-4; d_call: TRBD2; cdr3_length: 14; cdr3_nt: TGTGCCAGCAGCCCCGGGGGGGCCTGGGACATTCAGTACTTC; cdr3_aa: CASSPGGAWDIQYF
v_call: TRBV5-5; clone_size: few; j_call: TRBJ2-2; d_call: TRBD1; cdr3_length: 16; cdr3_nt: TGTGCCAGCAGCCCCACGCCGGGACAGATCACCGGGGAGCTGTTTTTT; cdr3_aa: CASSPTPGQITGELFF
v_call: TRBV7-2; clone_size: -; j_call: TRBJ1-5; d_call: -; cdr3_length: 15; cdr3_nt: TGTGCCAGCAGCCTAACCACAGGGCAGGGTCAGCCCCAGCATTTT; cdr3_aa: CASSLTTGQGQPQHF
v_call: TRBV7-9; clone_size: -; j_call: TRBJ1-1; d_call: -; cdr3_length: 16; cdr3_nt: TGTGCCAGCACCCCGCGGGTAAGAGGGATTAACACTGAAGCTTTCTTT; cdr3_aa: CASTPRVRGINTEAFF
v_call: TRBV11-2; clone_size: -; j_call: TRBJ2-5; d_call: TRBD2; cdr3_length: 14; cdr3_nt: TGTGCCAGCAGCTTAGCGGGGGGTCTGGAGACCCAGTACTTC; cdr3_aa: CASSLAGGLETQYF
v_call: TRBV7-9; clone_size: -; j_call: TRBJ2-1; d_call: TRBD1; cdr3_length: 16; cdr3_nt: TGTGCCAGCAGCCCCACGACAGGGGCGTCCTACAATGAGCAGTTCTTC; cdr3_aa: CASSPTTGASYNEQFF
v_call: TRBV7-3; clone_size: -; j_call: TRBJ2-3; d_call: -; cdr3_length: 15; cdr3_nt: TGTGCCAGCAGCTTAACGGACTTCCCCACAGATACGCAGTATTTT; cdr3_aa: CASSLTDFPTDTQYF
v_call: TRBV19; clone_size: -; j_call: TRBJ1-1; d_call: TRBD1; cdr3_length: 14; cdr3_nt: TGTGCCAGTTTCACAGGGGGCATGAACACTGAAGCTTTCTTT; cdr3_aa: CASFTGGMNTEAFF
v_call: TRBV7-3; clone_size: -; j_call: TRBJ2-1; d_call: TRBD2; cdr3_length: 16; cdr3_nt: TGTGCCAGCAGCTTGACTAGCGGGGGCTCCTACAATGAGCAGTTCTTC; cdr3_aa: CASSLTSGGSYNEQFF
v_call: TRBV19; clone_size: -; j_call: TRBJ2-1; d_call: -; cdr3_length: 16; cdr3_nt: TGTGCCAGTAGCAGAGGGGCGGGGAGCTCCTACAATGAGCAGTTCTTC; cdr3_aa: CASSRGAGSSYNEQFF
v_call: TRBV10-3; clone_size: -; j_call: TRBJ2-4; d_call: TRBD1; cdr3_length: 19; cdr3_nt: TGTGCCATCAGTGAGTCGCCACCCGGACAGGGGGCGACCAAAAACATTCAGTACTTC; cdr3_aa: CAISESPPGQGATKNIQYF
v_call: TRBV5-1; clone_size: -; j_call: TRBJ2-7; d_call: -; cdr3_length: 12; cdr3_nt: TGCGCCAGCAGCTTTGAGGGTTACGAGCAGTACTTC; cdr3_aa: CASSFEGYEQYF
v_call: TRBV10-1; clone_size: -; j_call: TRBJ2-2; d_call: -; cdr3_length: 13; cdr3_nt: TGCGCCAGCAGTGTTGTCCCTGCCGGGGAGCTGTTTTTT; cdr3_aa: CASSVVPAGELFF
v_call: TRBV6-5; clone_size: -; j_call: TRBJ1-2; d_call: -; cdr3_length: 14; cdr3_nt: TGTGCCAGCAGTCCCGCAGGGAAGGCCTATGGCTACACCTTC; cdr3_aa: CASSPAGKAYGYTF
v_call: TRBV15; clone_size: -; j_call: TRBJ2-7; d_call: -; cdr3_length: 13; cdr3_nt: TGTGCCACCAGCAGAGATGTTACCTACGAGCAGTACTTC; cdr3_aa: CATSRDVTYEQYF
v_call: TRBV7-3; clone_size: -; j_call: TRBJ2-2; d_call: TRBD2; cdr3_length: 14; cdr3_nt: TGTGCCAGCAGCCGGGGACTAGCGACCGGGGAGCTGTTTTTT; cdr3_aa: CASSRGLATGELFF
v_call: TRBV24-1; clone_size: few; j_call: TRBJ2-7; d_call: TRBD1; cdr3_length: 11; cdr3_nt: TGTGCCACCGGGACAGGCTACGAGCAGTACTTC; cdr3_aa: CATGTGYEQYF
v_call: TRBV7-2; clone_size: once; j_call: TRBJ1-1; d_call: TRBD1; cdr3_length: 14; cdr3_nt: TGTGCCAGCAGCTTCGGACAGGGTGGGACTGAAGCTTTCTTT; cdr3_aa: CASSFGQGGTEAFF
v_call: TRBV6-5; clone_size: -; j_call: TRBJ2-3; d_call: -; cdr3_length: 14; cdr3_nt: TGTGCCAGCAACCTCGGGCCTAGCAGAGATACGCAGTATTTT; cdr3_aa: CASNLGPSRDTQYF
v_call: TRBV19; clone_size: -; j_call: TRBJ2-5; d_call: -; cdr3_length: 16; cdr3_nt: TGTGCCAGTAGTATAGAGTACCAAGAGGGGAGGGAGACCCAGTACTTC; cdr3_aa: CASSIEYQEGRETQYF
v_call: TRBV6-5; clone_size: once; j_call: TRBJ1-3; d_call: -; cdr3_length: 14; cdr3_nt: TGTGCCAGCAGGACCAGGGATACGGGAAACACCATATATTTT; cdr3_aa: CASRTRDTGNTIYF
v_call: TRBV19; clone_size: -; j_call: TRBJ2-2; d_call: -; cdr3_length: 13; cdr3_nt: TGTGCCAGTGGTAGACAGTCCACCGGGGAGCTGTTTTTT; cdr3_aa: CASGRQSTGELFF
v_call: TRBV29-1; clone_size: -; j_call: TRBJ2-2; d_call: TRBD2; cdr3_length: 14; cdr3_nt: TGCAGCGTTGTCGGGACTAGCGTTACCGGGGAGCTGTTTTTT; cdr3_aa: CSVVGTSVTGELFF
v_call: TRBV9; clone_size: -; j_call: TRBJ2-2; d_call: -; cdr3_length: 13; cdr3_nt: TGTGCCAGCAGCGAGGCGGGGTTCGGGGAGCTGTTTTTT; cdr3_aa: CASSEAGFGELFF
v_call: TRBV28; clone_size: -; j_call: TRBJ2-1; d_call: TRBD1; cdr3_length: 15; cdr3_nt: TGTGCCAGCAGTTTTCTGGACAGGGGGAGGAATGAGCAGTTCTTC; cdr3_aa: CASSFLDRGRNEQFF
v_call: TRBV4-3; clone_size: -; j_call: TRBJ1-1; d_call: -; cdr3_length: 18; cdr3_nt: TGCGCCAGCAGCCAAGGTAAGTTCGACGGGAACATGAACACTGAAGCTTTCTTT; cdr3_aa: CASSQGKFDGNMNTEAFF
v_call: TRBV28; clone_size: -; j_call: TRBJ1-4; d_call: -; cdr3_length: 13; cdr3_nt: TGTGCCAGCAGTTTGGAAGGGGTGGAAAAACTGTTTTTT; cdr3_aa: CASSLEGVEKLFF
v_call: TRBV6-5; clone_size: -; j_call: TRBJ1-5; d_call: -; cdr3_length: 15; cdr3_nt: TGTGCCAGCAGCTCAGGGGCAATTCGCAATCAGCCCCAGCATTTT; cdr3_aa: CASSSGAIRNQPQHF
v_call: TRBV21-1; clone_size: once; j_call: TRBJ2-3; d_call: -; cdr3_length: 16; cdr3_nt: TGTGCCAGCAGCAAAGAGGTAGCTATGAGCACAGATACGCAGTATTTT; cdr3_aa: CASSKEVAMSTDTQYF
v_call: TRBV10-3; clone_size: -; j_call: TRBJ1-3; d_call: -; cdr3_length: 16; cdr3_nt: TGTGCCATCAGTGAGCCTTCGGGGGGCTCTGGAAACACCATATATTTT; cdr3_aa: CAISEPSGGSGNTIYF
v_call: TRBV6-6; clone_size: -; j_call: TRBJ2-5; d_call: -; cdr3_length: 14; cdr3_nt: TGTGCCAGCAGATTAAACGCAGGGCGAGAGACCCAGTACTTC; cdr3_aa: CASRLNAGRETQYF
v_call: TRBV3-1/TRBV3-2; clone_size: once; j_call: TRBJ2-1; d_call: TRBD2; cdr3_length: 17; cdr3_nt: TGTGCCAGCAGCCACTTGGGTAGCGGGAGGGCCTTCAATGAGCAGTTCTTC; cdr3_aa: CASSHLGSGRAFNEQFF
v_call: TRBV5-4; clone_size: -; j_call: TRBJ2-7; d_call: -; cdr3_length: 12; cdr3_nt: TGTGCCAGCAGCTACACATCCTACGAGCAGTACTTC; cdr3_aa: CASSYTSYEQYF
v_call: TRBV3-1/TRBV3-2; clone_size: -; j_call: TRBJ2-1; d_call: -; cdr3_length: 20; cdr3_nt: TGTGCCAGCAGCCAAGCACCCTTTCTTAGTTGGGCCTCAAAAGGCGATGAGCAGTTCTTC; cdr3_aa: CASSQAPFLSWASKGDEQFF
v_call: TRBV28; clone_size: -; j_call: TRBJ1-2; d_call: -; cdr3_length: 10; cdr3_nt: TGTGCCAGCAAGAGGGATGGCTACACCTTC; cdr3_aa: CASKRDGYTF
v_call: TRBV16; clone_size: -; j_call: TRBJ1-2; d_call: -; cdr3_length: 15; cdr3_nt: TGTGCCAGCAGCCTTCTACAGGGATCGAACTATGGCTACACCTTC; cdr3_aa: CASSLLQGSNYGYTF